This is a list of T cell receptor beta chains from one sample in a study of T cell responses to AZD1222 COVID-19 vaccine. Using immunoSEQ multiplex PCR, the repertoire was profiled, and TCRdb retains in-frame clones only, with some absent. The table records about 56,000 clones, around nine tenths of them present only once. The source material was peripheral blood, sampled 28 days after the second AZD1222 dose. The source is an adult who received the AZD1222 COVID-19 vaccine. Each CDR3 is given with its conserved first and last residue. A D gene is named only where the DNA matches it firmly. Size is stated for part of the rows, as once, few or many counts, or as a class when the clone is expanded.

v_gene	d_gene	abundance	j_gene	CDR3nt	CDR3aa
TRBV29-1	-	once	TRBJ1-2	TGCAGCGTTGTACAGGGTGTCGACTATGGCTACACCTTC	CSVVQGVDYGYTF
TRBV28	-	once	TRBJ1-1	TGTGCCAGCAGTCTTGCTGGTGCGGGTAACACTGAAGCTTTCTTT	CASSLAGAGNTEAFF
TRBV11-1	TRBD1	-	TRBJ2-7	TGTGCCAGCAGCAGGCGTGCCTTGGGACAGGGGCGCGAGCAGTACTTC	CASSRRALGQGREQYF
TRBV7-2	-	-	TRBJ2-3	TGTGCCAGCAGCTCTGACAGGAGACCCTCCGGTACGCAGTATTTT	CASSSDRRPSGTQYF
TRBV12-3/TRBV12-4	TRBD1	-	TRBJ1-4	TGTGCCAGCAGTAGGGGGCCTAATGAAAAACTGTTTTTT	CASSRGPNEKLFF
TRBV7-8	-	-	TRBJ2-7	TGTGCCAGCCGCCAAGGACCCAGCTACGAGCAGTACTTC	CASRQGPSYEQYF
TRBV4-2	TRBD2	few	TRBJ2-5	TGTGCCAGCAGCCAGGACGGGTCGAGCGGGGCCGGAGTGAGGGAGACCCAGTACTTC	CASSQDGSSGAGVRETQYF
TRBV7-3	TRBD2	-	TRBJ2-3	TGTGCCAGCAGCCAACGACTAGCGGGAGACCGGGCAGATACGCAGTATTTT	CASSQRLAGDRADTQYF
TRBV28	-	-	TRBJ2-7	TGTGCCAGCACCCAAGGGACTGGGACCTACGAGCAGTACTTC	CASTQGTGTYEQYF
TRBV6-5	-	-	TRBJ1-6	TGTGCCAGCAGACCAACGTCCTTTAATTCACCCCTCCACTTT	CASRPTSFNSPLHF
TRBV12-3/TRBV12-4	TRBD1	-	TRBJ2-7	TGTGCCAGCAGGAGGACAGGGTTCTACGAGCAGTACTTC	CASRRTGFYEQYF
TRBV18	TRBD1	-	TRBJ2-5	TGTGCCAGCTCACGAGACAGGGGGGGAGAGACCCAGTACTTC	CASSRDRGGETQYF
TRBV11-2	-	-	TRBJ2-2	TGTGCCAGCAGCTTGGGGGGCAGAAGTACCGGGGAGCTGTTTTTT	CASSLGGRSTGELFF
TRBV10-3	-	-	TRBJ1-4	TGTGCCATCGCAGGGGCTATCGGTGAAAAACTGTTTTTT	CAIAGAIGEKLFF
TRBV29-1	-	-	TRBJ1-2	TGCAGCGTTGACCCCGGGCAGGGGTACTATGGCTACACCTTC	CSVDPGQGYYGYTF
TRBV9	-	-	TRBJ1-1	TGTGCCAGCAGCGTATCGTGGGGCGGGAACACTGAAGCTTTCTTT	CASSVSWGGNTEAFF
TRBV28	TRBD2	-	TRBJ2-1	TGTGCCAGCAGTTCGTCTAGCGGGAGTCAAAAGTTCTTC	CASSSSSGSQKFF
TRBV6-6	TRBD1	-	TRBJ1-2	TGTGCCAGCAGAGGGGACAGGGTTTATGGCTACACCTTC	CASRGDRVYGYTF
TRBV6-5	-	-	TRBJ2-7	TGTGCCAGCAGTTACTCCTCGTGGTCGGGCGCTTACGAGCAGTACTTC	CASSYSSWSGAYEQYF
TRBV3-1/TRBV3-2	TRBD1	-	TRBJ1-3	TGTGCCAGCAGCCAACGGCAGGGGGTAAACACCATATATTTT	CASSQRQGVNTIYF
TRBV4-3	-	-	TRBJ2-4	TGCGCCAGCAGCCAAGAGGCAGGGAAAAACATTCAGTACTTC	CASSQEAGKNIQYF
TRBV5-1	TRBD1	-	TRBJ1-4	TGCGCCAGCAGCCAGGGGGGAATAAATGAAAAACTGTTTTTT	CASSQGGINEKLFF
TRBV6-5	-	-	TRBJ1-2	TGTGCCAGCAGTCACGACAAGTTACGTGGCTACACCTTC	CASSHDKLRGYTF
TRBV6-1	TRBD1	-	TRBJ1-5	TGTGCCAGCAGTGAGGGGACAGGGGGATTGGACGGTCATTTT	CASSEGTGGLDGHF
TRBV5-7	-	-	TRBJ1-5	TGTGCCAGCAGCTACCGCATAAGGTTCAGCAATCAGCCCCAGCATTTT	CASSYRIRFSNQPQHF
TRBV7-3	-	once	TRBJ2-1	TGTGCCAGCAGCTTATCAGGCAGGAATGAGCAGTTCTTC	CASSLSGRNEQFF
TRBV7-2	TRBD2	-	TRBJ2-3	TGTGCCAGCAGCGTACGGATAGGGACTAGCGGGAGGAACACAGATACGCAGTATTTT	CASSVRIGTSGRNTDTQYF
TRBV6-5	TRBD2	few	TRBJ2-7	TGTGCCACCCAATTAGCGGGAGGTTCCGAGCAGTACTTC	CATQLAGGSEQYF
TRBV5-5	-	-	TRBJ2-3	TGTGCCAGCAGCTCTTACGTCAACACAGATACGCAGTATTTT	CASSSYVNTDTQYF
TRBV10-3	-	-	TRBJ1-1	TGTGCCATCAGTACGGACAGGAACACTGAAGCTTTCTTT	CAISTDRNTEAFF
TRBV7-6	TRBD1	-	TRBJ1-1	TGTGCCAGCAGCTCCAACAGGGGCGCGAACACTGAAGCTTTCTTT	CASSSNRGANTEAFF
TRBV27	-	-	TRBJ2-7	TGTGCCAGCGGCCACTACGAGCAGTACTTC	CASGHYEQYF
TRBV19	-	-	TRBJ1-1	TGTGCCAGTAGTGCTCACAGGGTAAGAAACACTGAAGCTTTCTTT	CASSAHRVRNTEAFF
TRBV7-2	-	once	TRBJ2-2	TGTGCCAGCAGCTTACAAACCTCTTCGACCGGGGAGCTGTTTTTT	CASSLQTSSTGELFF
TRBV5-4	-	-	TRBJ1-4	TGTGCCAGCAGTACAGGCGGGGGTGAAAAACTGTTTTTT	CASSTGGGEKLFF
TRBV28	TRBD1	-	TRBJ1-2	TGTGCCAGCCTCCCGGGACAGCGGGCGGGAGGCTACACCTTC	CASLPGQRAGGYTF
TRBV25-1	TRBD2	-	TRBJ2-3	TGTGCCAGCAGTGTAACTAGCGGGGACCCTCGGGGTACGCAGTATTTT	CASSVTSGDPRGTQYF
TRBV4-2	-	-	TRBJ1-5	TGTGCCAGCAGCCAAGAATACAGACTTAGCAATCAGCCCCAGCATTTT	CASSQEYRLSNQPQHF
TRBV7-9	-	once	TRBJ2-1	TGTGCCAGCAGCTTAGTTGCGGGAAGTGGCTACAATGAGCAGTTCTTC	CASSLVAGSGYNEQFF
TRBV11-3	-	-	TRBJ2-1	TGTGCCAGCCAGCGGACAAGCTCCTACAATGAGCAGTTCTTC	CASQRTSSYNEQFF
TRBV5-4	-	once	TRBJ1-1	TGTGCCAGCAGCTTGGCCTCAGGGTGGACTGAAGCTTTCTTT	CASSLASGWTEAFF
TRBV19	-	-	TRBJ1-5	TGTGCCAGTAGTAGAGGGGGGGGAAGGGGCAATCAGCCCCAGCATTTT	CASSRGGGRGNQPQHF
TRBV6-5	-	few	TRBJ1-2	TGTGCCAGCAGTTACGAGGCTTTCGGCGGCTACACCTTC	CASSYEAFGGYTF
TRBV7-2	-	-	TRBJ2-2	TGTGCCAGCAGCTTAGCGCTTGACACCGGGGAGCTGTTTTTT	CASSLALDTGELFF
TRBV5-4	-	-	TRBJ2-1	TGTGCCAGCACCCCTGTTGGGAGAGGCTACAATGAGCAGTTCTTC	CASTPVGRGYNEQFF
TRBV19	-	-	TRBJ2-1	TGTGCCAGTAGTTCCTCTAGCGCCAGCTACAATGAGCAGTTCTTC	CASSSSSASYNEQFF
TRBV11-3	-	-	TRBJ2-1	TGTGCCAGCAGCTTAGGCGATACGGGGTCGGCCAATGAGCAGTTCTTC	CASSLGDTGSANEQFF
TRBV6-1	TRBD1	few	TRBJ2-7	TGTGCCAGCAGTGAACAAGCCGGGACAGGGGCCTACGAGCAGTACTTC	CASSEQAGTGAYEQYF
TRBV7-3	-	-	TRBJ2-7	TGTGCCAGCAGCCCATCCCACTACGAGCAGTACTTC	CASSPSHYEQYF